This T cell receptor (beta chain) was observed in a study of blood T cell repertoires in COVID-19. The CDR3 has 14 amino acids. Germline V gives CDR1 KGHSH, CDR2 LQKENI. Trimming left V 3 bases short and J 4 bases short, with 12 bases between. The protocol was immunoSEQ multiplex PCR, while the TCRdb copy is restricted to in-frame clones and leaves out a portion. The profile covers 270,000 or so clones, with about 81% appearing a single time and almost 1.5% taken by the ten largest. Recruited during active infection, patients (from Seattle) were subsequently followed longitudinally. The V and J genes are TRBV18 and TRBJ2-5, with TRBD1 as a possible D gene (6 bases). Sequencing was carried out using peripheral blood. The TCR sequence derives from a human donor with COVID-19, enrolled during active disease. The donor label of this sample is uncertain. The CDR3 coding sequence is TGTGCCAGCTCACCGACACAGGGAAGAGAGACCCAGTACTTC. This translates into CASSPTQGRETQYF.